What follows are 18 T cell receptor beta chains derived from one specimen sequenced in a study of blood T cell repertoires in COVID-19 (dated by TCRdb to the early 2020s). The library was generated by the immunoSEQ multiplex PCR assay. Entries here come from immuneACCESS through TCRdb and include only in-frame sequences with V and J called. Some clones fail to appear in such tables; in the studies checked, an unresolved V gene covers under half of the shortfall, and the cause of the remainder is unknown. The sample includes 110,000 to 150,000 clones, with roughly 84% observed a single time. The top ten constitute roughly 45% of the sample. Sequenced material: peripheral blood. The receptor source for this set is a human donor in a cohort sampled during active COVID-19.

V gene TRBV5-1 combines with J gene TRBJ2-5, with 7 bases that match TRBD1. The germline V gene has CDR1 SGHRS and CDR2 YFSETQ. V trimming: 4 bases; J trimming: 5 bases; junction bases outside the gene matches: 11. This CDR3 has 15 amino acids. The CDR3: CASSGSGTDGETQYF. CDR3 sequence (DNA): TGCGCCAGCAGCGGCTCCGGGACAGACGGTGAGACCCAGTACTTC.

This clone was observed a handful of times. The CDR3 here is CASSKTGDPYNEQFF. CDR3 sequence (DNA): TGTGCCAGCAGTAAGACAGGTGATCCCTACAATGAGCAGTTCTTC. The chain uses TRBV7-3 and TRBJ2-1; the D gene is possibly TRBD1 (6 bases). The V gene lost 6 bases and the J gene lost 2 bases, with 14 bases spanning the gap. The CDR3 extends over 15 amino acids. Per the germline V gene, CDR1 is SGHTA and CDR2 is FQGTGA.

The genes are TRBV6-2 or TRBV6-3 and TRBJ1-2; D is undetermined. V was shortened by 5 bases and J by 4 bases, with 8 bases between the two germline ends. Looked up from germline, CDR1 is MNHEY and CDR2 is SVGEGT. The CDR3 sequence is 12 residues long. For the CDR3, the DNA is TGTGCCAGCAGTCAGGATGGCTATGGCTACACCTTC. This sequence encodes CASSQDGYGYTF.

The chain combines TRBV2 with TRBJ1-1; no clear D gene. Trimming left V 7 bases short and J 1 base short, with 13 bases between. The CDR3 contains 14 residues. In germline, CDR1 is SNHLY, CDR2 FYNNEI. Written as DNA, the CDR3 is TGTGCCAGCACCGGGTCCCAGCGGAACACTGAAGCTTTCTTT. Translated, it gives CASTGSQRNTEAFF.

The genes are TRBV24-1 and TRBJ2-1; the match to TRBD1 covers 7 bases. With V trimmed by 7 bases and J by 5 bases, 10 bases remained unmatched. Germline CDR1 is KGHDR and CDR2 is SFDVKD. The CDR3 extends over 15 amino acids. The CDR3 DNA follows: TGTGCCACCAGGGGTCACGGGACAGAACACAATGAGCAGTTCTTC. Translation gives CATRGHGTEHNEQFF.

V is TRBV19 and J is TRBJ2-2, with 11 bases lining up with TRBD2. This CDR3 comprises 15 residues. Trimming took 6 bases from V and 4 from J; bases not matched to a gene: 4. Per the germline V gene, CDR1 is LNHDA and CDR2 is SQIVND (reference sequence). This CDR3 reads CASRLTSGGTGELFF. In DNA form, the CDR3 reads TGTGCCAGTAGACTAACTAGCGGGGGCACCGGGGAGCTGTTTTTT.

This chain uses TRBV3-1 (or the pseudogene TRBV3-2) with TRBJ1-2; 9 nucleotides line up with TRBD1. The CDR3 runs 14 residues. CDR1 and CDR2 from the germline V gene are LGHDT and YNNKEL (reference sequence). After removal of 3 bases from V and 7 bases from J, the junction contained 6 bases not matched to a gene. This CDR3 reads CASSHLQGASGYTF. For the CDR3, the DNA is TGTGCCAGCAGCCATCTACAGGGGGCGAGTGGCTACACCTTC.

The rearrangement links TRBV9 to TRBJ2-7; TRBD1 might be the D (6 bases). This CDR3 contains 13 residues. Germline V CDR1 and CDR2: SGDLS, YYNGEE. Trimming stripped 3 bases from V and 4 bases from J, with 11 bases between. The CDR3 nucleotides read TGTGCCAGCAGCGGAAACAGGGATTACGAGCAGTACTTC. Encoded protein: CASSGNRDYEQYF.

CDR3 in amino acids: CASSPRGGDYGYTF. Written as DNA, the CDR3 is TGTGCCAGCAGCCCAAGGGGGGGTGACTATGGCTACACCTTC. This chain links TRBV7-2 with TRBJ1-2, with D possibly TRBD1 on 6 matching bases. The CDR3 loop spans 14 amino acids. CDR1 SGHTA and CDR2 FQGNSA come from the germline V gene. V was cut by 5 bases and J by 3 bases, with 13 bases left in between.

This clone was counted a single time. The chain recombines TRBV18 with TRBJ2-1, with D perhaps matching TRBD2 (6 bases). The germline V gene encodes CDR1 KGHSH and CDR2 LQKENI. V was clipped by 2 bases and J by 4 bases, with 12 bases between them. This CDR3 region has 15 residues. CDR3 bases: TGTGCCAGCTCACCATCGCGGGGAGAATACAATGAGCAGTTCTTC. Its protein product is CASSPSRGEYNEQFF.

The genes are TRBV25-1 and TRBJ1-1, with D tentatively TRBD1 (6 bases). CDR3 size: 16 residues. V lost 2 bases, J lost 4 bases, and 17 bases lay in between. Germline V gives CDR1 MGHDK, CDR2 SYGVNS. DNA of the CDR3: TGTGCCAGCAGTGAAGGTCAGTTACTGGGGGCCACTGAAGCTTTCTTT. This gives the protein CASSEGQLLGATEAFF. Supplemented by reference TRBV25-1 and TRBJ1-1, the full variable domain reads EADIYQTPRYLVIGTGKKITLECSQTMGHDKMYWYQQDPGMELHLIHYSYGVNSTEKGDLSSESTVSRIRTEHFPLTLESARPSHTSQYLCASSEGQLLGATEAFFGQGTRLTVV.

The rearrangement uses TRBV30 and TRBJ2-2; 12 bases map to TRBD2. The germline CDR1 and CDR2 sequences are GTSNPN and SVGIG (reference sequence). This CDR3 region has 17 residues. The junction had 5 bases not matched to a gene; V was cut back by 3 bases and J by 0 bases. CDR3 region: CAWRGWTSGANTGELFF. The CDR3 DNA is TGTGCCTGGAGGGGTTGGACTAGCGGGGCGAACACCGGGGAGCTGTTTTTT.

The chain links TRBV7-2 to TRBJ1-4; TRBD1 aligns across 7 bases. The trim removed 2 bases at V and 0 bases at J, leaving 6 bases unmatched. The CDR3 length is 17 residues. CDR1 SGHTA and CDR2 FQGNSA come from the germline V gene. The CDR3: CASSLPGGIATNEKLFF. The CDR3 DNA reads TGTGCCAGCAGCTTACCAGGGGGTATTGCAACTAATGAAAAACTGTTTTTT.

The V gene is TRBV19, the J gene TRBJ1-2; 8 bases agree with TRBD1. Germline assignment: CDR1 LNHDA and CDR2 SQIVND (reference sequence). The CDR3 spans 13 residues. V shed 8 bases and J 7 bases; nucleotides not matched to a gene: 9. The CDR3 coding sequence is TGTGCCAGTGGGGACAGGAGGTTTTCTGGCTACACCTTC. The encoded protein is CASGDRRFSGYTF.

The J gene is TRBJ2-3, the V gene TRBV5-5; D may be TRBD1 (5 bases). V lost 7 bases and J 0 bases, leaving 15 bases between the germline ends. CDR3 length equals 15 residues. The germline V gene has CDR1 SGHKS and CDR2 YYEKEE (reference sequence). DNA for the CDR3: TGTGCCAGCCCCCGGCAAAAGGGGAGCACAGATACGCAGTATTTT. Its protein is CASPRQKGSTDTQYF. Filled out from reference TRBV5-5 and TRBJ2-3, the complete variable domain reads DAGVTQSPTHLIKTRGQQVTLRCSPISGHKSVSWYQQVLGQGPQFIFQYYEKEERGRGNFPDRFSARQFPNYSSELNVNALLLGDSALYLCASPRQKGSTDTQYFGPGTRLTVL.

The J gene is TRBJ2-1, the V gene TRBV4-3; 8 bases align to TRBD2. The CDR3 is made up of 15 amino acids. Germline loops: CDR1 LGHNA, CDR2 YSLEER. V was clipped by 4 bases and J by 4 bases; unmatched bases: 6. CDR3 DNA sequence: TGCGCCAGCAGCCTTACGGGGGGGTCTTACAATGAGCAGTTCTTC. This gives the protein CASSLTGGSYNEQFF.

Details on this clone: An end of the junction differs from the germline gene, which may be a read error. The chain carries TRBV11-3 and TRBJ1-1; D is undetermined. This CDR3 is built from 14 residues. The germline V gene encodes CDR1 SGHNT and CDR2 YENEEA. This CDR3 is CASSLDTVNTEAFF. The CDR3 DNA follows: TGTGCCAGCAGCCTAGACACAGTGAACACTGAAGCTTTCTTT.

Only a few counts were recorded for this clone. The chain has TRBV2 and TRBJ1-5, with unresolved D. The germline CDR1 and CDR2 sequences are SNHLY and FYNNEI. The V end was cut by 2 bases, the J end by 3 bases, with 8 bases between. CDR3 size: 14 residues. The CDR3 nucleotides are TGTGCCAGCAGTGAAATGGGAGTCAATCAGCCCCAGCATTTT. This translates into CASSEMGVNQPQHF.